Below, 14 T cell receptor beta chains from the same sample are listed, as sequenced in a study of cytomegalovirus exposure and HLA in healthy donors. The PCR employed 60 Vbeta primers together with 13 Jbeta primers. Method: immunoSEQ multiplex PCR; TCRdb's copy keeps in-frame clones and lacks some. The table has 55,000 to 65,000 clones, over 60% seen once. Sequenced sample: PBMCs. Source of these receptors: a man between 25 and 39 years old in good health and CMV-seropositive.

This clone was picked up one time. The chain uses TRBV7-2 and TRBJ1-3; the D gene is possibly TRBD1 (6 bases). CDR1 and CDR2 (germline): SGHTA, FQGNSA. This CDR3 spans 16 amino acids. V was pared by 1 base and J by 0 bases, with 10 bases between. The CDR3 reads CASSLGGTLSGNTIYF. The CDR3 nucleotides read TGTGCCAGCAGCTTAGGTGGGACACTCTCTGGAAACACCATATATTTT.

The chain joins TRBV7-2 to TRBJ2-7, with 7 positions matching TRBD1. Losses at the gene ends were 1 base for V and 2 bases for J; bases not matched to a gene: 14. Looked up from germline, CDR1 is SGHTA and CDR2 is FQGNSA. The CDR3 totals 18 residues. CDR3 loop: CASSLVGGQASFTYEQYF. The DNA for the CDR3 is TGTGCCAGCAGCTTAGTCGGCGGACAGGCCTCTTTTACCTACGAGCAGTACTTC.

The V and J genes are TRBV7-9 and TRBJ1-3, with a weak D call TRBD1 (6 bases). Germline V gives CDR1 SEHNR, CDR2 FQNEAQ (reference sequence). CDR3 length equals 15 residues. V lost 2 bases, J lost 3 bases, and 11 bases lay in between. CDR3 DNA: TGTGCCAGCAGCTTATACAGGGTTGGTGGAAACACCATATATTTT. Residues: CASSLYRVGGNTIYF.

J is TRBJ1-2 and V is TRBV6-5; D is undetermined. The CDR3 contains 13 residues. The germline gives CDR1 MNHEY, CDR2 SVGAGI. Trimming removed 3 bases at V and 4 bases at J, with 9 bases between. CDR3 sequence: CASSYVSGYGYTF. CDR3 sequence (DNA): TGTGCCAGCAGTTATGTGTCGGGCTATGGCTACACCTTC.

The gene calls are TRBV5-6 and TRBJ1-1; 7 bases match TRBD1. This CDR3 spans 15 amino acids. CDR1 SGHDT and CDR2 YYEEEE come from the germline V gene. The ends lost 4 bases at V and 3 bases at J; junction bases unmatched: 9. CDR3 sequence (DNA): TGTGCCAGCAGCAAACGCCCGGGACAGTACACTGAAGCTTTCTTT. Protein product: CASSKRPGQYTEAFF.

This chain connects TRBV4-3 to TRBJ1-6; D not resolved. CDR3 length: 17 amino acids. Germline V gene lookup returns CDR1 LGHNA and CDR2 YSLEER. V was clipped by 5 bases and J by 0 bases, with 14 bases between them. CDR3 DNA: TGCGCCAGCAGCGACGGACTTACCAGCTCCTATAATTCACCCCTCCACTTT. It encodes CASSDGLTSSYNSPLHF.

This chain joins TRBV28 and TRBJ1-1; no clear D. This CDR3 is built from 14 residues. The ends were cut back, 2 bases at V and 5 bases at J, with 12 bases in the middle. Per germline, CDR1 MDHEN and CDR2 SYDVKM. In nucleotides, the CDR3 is TGTGCCAGCAGTTTAACCCCTACTAGGACTGAAGCTTTCTTT. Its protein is CASSLTPTRTEAFF. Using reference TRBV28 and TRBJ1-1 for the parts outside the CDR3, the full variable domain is DVKVTQSSRYLVKRTGEKVFLECVQDMDHENMFWYRQDPGLGLRLIYFSYDVKMKEKGDIPEGYSVSREKKERFSLILESASTNQTSMYLCASSLTPTRTEAFFGQGTRLTVV.

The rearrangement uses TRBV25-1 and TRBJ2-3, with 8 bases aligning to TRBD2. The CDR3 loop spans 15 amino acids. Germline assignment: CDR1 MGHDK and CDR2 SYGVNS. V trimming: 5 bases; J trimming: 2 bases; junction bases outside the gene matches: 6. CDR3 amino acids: CASSPLAGLTDTQYF. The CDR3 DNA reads TGTGCCAGCAGTCCCCTAGCGGGCCTCACAGATACGCAGTATTTT.

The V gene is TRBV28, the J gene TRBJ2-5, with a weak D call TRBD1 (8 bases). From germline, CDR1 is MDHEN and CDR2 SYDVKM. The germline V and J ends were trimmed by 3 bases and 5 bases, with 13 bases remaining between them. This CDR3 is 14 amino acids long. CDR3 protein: CASSFRGRGETQYF. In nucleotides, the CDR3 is TGTGCCAGCAGTTTCAGGGGGCGGGGGGAGACCCAGTACTTC. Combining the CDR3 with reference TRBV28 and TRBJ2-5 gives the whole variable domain DVKVTQSSRYLVKRTGEKVFLECVQDMDHENMFWYRQDPGLGLRLIYFSYDVKMKEKGDIPEGYSVSREKKERFSLILESASTNQTSMYLCASSFRGRGETQYFGPGTRLLVL.

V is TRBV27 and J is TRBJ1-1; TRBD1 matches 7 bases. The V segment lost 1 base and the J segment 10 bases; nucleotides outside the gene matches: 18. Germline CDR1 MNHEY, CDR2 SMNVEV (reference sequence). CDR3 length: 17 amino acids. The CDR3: CASSLFNRGQKGSLAFF. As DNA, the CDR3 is TGTGCCAGCAGTTTATTTAACAGGGGACAAAAAGGGAGTTTAGCTTTCTTT.

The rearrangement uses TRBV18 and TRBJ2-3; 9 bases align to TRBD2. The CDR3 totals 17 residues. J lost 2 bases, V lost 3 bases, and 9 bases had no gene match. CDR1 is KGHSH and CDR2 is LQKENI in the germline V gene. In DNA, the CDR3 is TGTGCCAGCTCACCCCGGGTAGCGGGGGTTACCACAGATACGCAGTATTTT. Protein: CASSPRVAGVTTDTQYF.

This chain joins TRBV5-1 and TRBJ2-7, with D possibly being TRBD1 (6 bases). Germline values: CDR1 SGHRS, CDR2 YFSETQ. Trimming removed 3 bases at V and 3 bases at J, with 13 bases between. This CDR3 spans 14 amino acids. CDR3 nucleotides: TGCGCCAGCAGCTCCCGGTTAGGGGGCTACGAGCAGTACTTC. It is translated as CASSSRLGGYEQYF. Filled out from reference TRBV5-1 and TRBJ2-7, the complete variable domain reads KAGVTQTPRYLIKTRGQQVTLSCSPISGHRSVSWYQQTPGQGLQFLFEYFSETQRNKGNFPGRFSGRQFSNSRSEMNVSTLELGDSALYLCASSSRLGGYEQYFGPGTRLTVT.

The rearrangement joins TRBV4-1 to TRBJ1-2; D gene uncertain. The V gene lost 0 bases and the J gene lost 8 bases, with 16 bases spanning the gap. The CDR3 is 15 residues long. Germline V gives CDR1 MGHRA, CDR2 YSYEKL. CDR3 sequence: CASSQEAYRLGGYTF. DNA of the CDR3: TGCGCCAGCAGCCAAGAGGCATATCGTCTCGGGGGCTACACCTTC.

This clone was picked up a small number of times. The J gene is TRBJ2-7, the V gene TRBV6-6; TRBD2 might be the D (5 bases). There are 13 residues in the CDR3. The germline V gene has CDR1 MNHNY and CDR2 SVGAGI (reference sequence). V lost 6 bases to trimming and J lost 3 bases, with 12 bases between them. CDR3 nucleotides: TGTGCCAGCAGCGGAGGAGAGAGCTACGAGCAGTACTTC. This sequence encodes CASSGGESYEQYF.